This T cell receptor (beta chain) stems from a study of T cell repertoires in cytomegalovirus infection. Study-level information: In public TCR beta signatures, there were indications of both CMV infection and matching HLA type. Study-wide results and limits: Predominance within the ex vivo response was attributable to HLA-C-restricted CMV-specific TCR beta clonotypes.

With respect to this clonotype: Its antigen is currently unknown.

TCRdb re-called the reads with MiXCR, one entry per CDR3 protein. The profile shows nearly 650,000 distinct CDR3 sequences, 20% to 25% of them singletons. Per germline, CDR1 SNHLY and CDR2 FYNNEI. V lost 3 bases, J lost 5 bases, and 10 bases lay in between. This CDR3 has 14 amino acids. This receptor was taken from a human donor in good health (CMV status not recorded). Some clones in this sample may be carry-over from other donors' samples. Sequences were obtained from CD8+ T cells from PBMCs. V and J are TRBV2 and TRBJ2-2; possibly TRBD1 for D (5 bases). The CDR3 is CASSDRALTGELFF. The CDR3 DNA follows: TGTGCCAGCAGTGACAGGGCCCTGACCGGGGAGCTGTTTTTT. Complete variable domain (other parts from reference TRBV2 and TRBJ2-2): EPEVTQTPSHQVTQMGQEVILRCVPISNHLYFYWYRQILGQKVEFLVSFYNNEISEKSEIFDDQFSVERPDGSNFTLKIRSTKLEDSAMYFCASSDRALTGELFFGEGSRLTVL.